This TCR beta chain was retrieved from a study of blood T cell repertoires in COVID-19. The overall study: T cells, B-cell-depleted T cells, or PBMCs provided the cDNA or gDNA that served as material.

In assigning cohorts, the study relied on participant-reported clinical history. CDR3 length equals 14 residues. CDR1 SGHDT and CDR2 YYEEEE come from the germline V gene. V lost 0 bases to trimming and J lost 5 bases, with 12 bases between them. This clone was recorded once. Repertoires were generated with immunoSEQ multiplex PCR, while TCRdb's copy carries only in-frame clones and drops some. The data contain a few hundred thousand clones, about 90% of them singletons. The V and J genes are TRBV5-6 and TRBJ2-7; maybe TRBD1 (5 bases). The TCR originated in a woman in her 30s who had recovered from COVID-19. The sequenced sample was PBMCs or T cells enriched from blood (not recorded which). In DNA, the CDR3 is TGTGCCAGCAGCTTGGCAGGGATCGGTCACGAGCAGTACTTC. Protein product: CASSLAGIGHEQYF. The full variable domain, in which reference TRBV5-6 and TRBJ2-7 provide the parts outside the CDR3, is DAGVTQSPTHLIKTRGQQVTLRCSPKSGHDTVSWYQQALGQGPQFIFQYYEEEERQRGNFPDRFSGHQFPNYSSELNVNALLLGDSALYLCASSLAGIGHEQYFGPGTRLTVT.